The source of this TCR beta chain is a study of T cells after yellow fever vaccination. The wider study: For low cell numbers, libraries were made with SMART-Seq v4 Ultra Low Input.

They built TCR cDNA with 5'RACE template switching, a step that put in a universal primer site and UMIs. TCRdb re-analysed the 5' RACE reads in MiXCR, keeping a single row per CDR3 protein. The table records some 320,000 distinct CDR3 sequences, approximately 11% of them present only once. The CDR3 is made up of 13 amino acids. Germline V CDR1 and CDR2: SQVTM, ANQGSEA. V dropped 1 base and J dropped 6 bases, with 10 bases sitting between them. A word on this clonotype: Antigen: not known.

Study results and caveats: The appearance of a small share of clonotypes in both CD4 and CD8 compartments was observed.

The sample here was CD4+ T cells sorted from PBMCs, taken 45 days after the yellow fever booster vaccination. The TCR was taken from a man aged 18 to 30 who received the YFV17D yellow fever vaccine. The chain couples TRBV29-1 to TRBJ2-1; D remains unclear. DNA for the CDR3: TGCAGCGTTGAAGGCAAATTCTCCAATGAGCAGTTCTTC. Protein: CSVEGKFSNEQFF.